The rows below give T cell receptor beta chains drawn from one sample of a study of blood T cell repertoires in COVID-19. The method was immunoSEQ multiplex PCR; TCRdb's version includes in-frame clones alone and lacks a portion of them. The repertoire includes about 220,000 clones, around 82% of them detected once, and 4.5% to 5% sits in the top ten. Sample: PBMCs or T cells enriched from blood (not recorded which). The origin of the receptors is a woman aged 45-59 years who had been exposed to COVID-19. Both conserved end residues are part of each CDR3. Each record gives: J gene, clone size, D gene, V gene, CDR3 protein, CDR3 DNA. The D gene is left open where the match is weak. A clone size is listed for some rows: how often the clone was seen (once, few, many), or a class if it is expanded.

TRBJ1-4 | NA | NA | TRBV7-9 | CASSPPRGSNEKLFF | TGTGCCAGCAGCCCACCAAGAGGGTCAAATGAAAAACTGTTTTTT
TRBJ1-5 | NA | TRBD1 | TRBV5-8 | CASSLNRGSNQPQHF | TGTGCCAGCAGCCTAAACAGGGGTAGCAATCAGCCCCAGCATTTT
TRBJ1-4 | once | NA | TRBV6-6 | CASSLQGEKLFF | TGTGCCAGCAGTCTTCAGGGGGAAAAACTGTTTTTT
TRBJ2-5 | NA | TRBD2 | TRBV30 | CAWTLAGGPETQYF | TGTGCCTGGACCCTAGCGGGGGGCCCAGAGACCCAGTACTTC
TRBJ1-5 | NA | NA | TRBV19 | CASSIGGRMNQPQHF | TGTGCCAGTAGTATCGGGGGTAGGATGAATCAGCCCCAGCATTTT
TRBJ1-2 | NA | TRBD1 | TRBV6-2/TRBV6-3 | CATTPYRTGGSYGYTF | TGTGCCACCACCCCTTACCGGACAGGGGGAAGCTATGGCTACACCTTC
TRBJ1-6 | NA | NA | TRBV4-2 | CASSQDPGVGHSPLHF | TGTGCCAGCAGCCAGGACCCTGGGGTGGGGCATTCACCCCTCCACTTT
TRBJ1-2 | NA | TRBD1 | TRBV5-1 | CASSPDGTGEYGYTF | TGCGCCAGCAGCCCCGACGGGACAGGGGAATATGGCTACACCTTC
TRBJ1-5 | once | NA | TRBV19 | CASSYAGGGPQHF | TGTGCCAGTAGTTACGCCGGGGGAGGGCCCCAGCATTTT
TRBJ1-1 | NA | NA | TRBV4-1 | CASSSPTQGTEAFF | TGCGCCAGCAGCTCCCCGACACAGGGCACTGAAGCTTTCTTT
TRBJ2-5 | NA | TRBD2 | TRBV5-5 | CASSLWGLAVQETQYF | TGTGCCAGCAGCTTGTGGGGACTAGCGGTCCAAGAGACCCAGTACTTC
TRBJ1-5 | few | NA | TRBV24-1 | CATSDSPGQPQHF | TGTGCCACCAGTGATTCCCCGGGTCAGCCCCAGCATTTT
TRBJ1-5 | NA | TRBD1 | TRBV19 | CASSGGTGGGGKPQHF | TGTGCCAGTAGTGGCGGGACAGGGGGCGGTGGAAAGCCCCAGCATTTT
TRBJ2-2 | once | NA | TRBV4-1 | CASSQVVLQGIGELFF | TGCGCCAGCAGCCAAGTGGTCCTCCAGGGGATCGGGGAGCTGTTTTTT
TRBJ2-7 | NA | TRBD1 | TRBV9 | CASSLSGTGSDEQYF | TGTGCCAGCAGCCTCTCAGGGACAGGGTCCGACGAGCAGTACTTC
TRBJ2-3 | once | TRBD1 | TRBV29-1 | CSVGVLGGNHGTQYF | TGCAGCGTTGGGGTTTTAGGGGGCAATCACGGTACGCAGTATTTT
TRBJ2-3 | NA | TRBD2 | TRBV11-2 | CASSLDLAGISTDTQYF | TGTGCCAGCAGCTTAGATCTAGCGGGGATTAGCACAGATACGCAGTATTTT
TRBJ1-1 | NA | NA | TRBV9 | CASGRRDTEAFF | TGTGCCAGCGGCCGGAGGGACACTGAAGCTTTCTTT
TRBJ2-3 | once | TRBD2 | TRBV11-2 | CASSFTGLAGTDTQYF | TGTGCCAGCAGCTTTACCGGACTAGCAGGGACAGATACGCAGTATTTT
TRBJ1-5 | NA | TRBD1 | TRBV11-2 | CASSLTAGGGRNQPQHF | TGTGCCAGCAGCCTAACAGCAGGGGGAGGCCGCAATCAGCCCCAGCATTTT
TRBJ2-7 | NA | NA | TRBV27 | CASGDSSNYRLREQYF | TGTGCCAGCGGTGACAGTTCCAACTACAGGCTACGCGAGCAGTACTTC
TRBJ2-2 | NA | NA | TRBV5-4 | CASSQALGGTGELFF | TGTGCCAGCAGCCAGGCGCTGGGGGGAACCGGGGAGCTGTTTTTT
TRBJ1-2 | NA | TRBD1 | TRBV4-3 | CASSPRGQGSYGYTF | TGCGCCAGCAGCCCCAGGGGACAGGGGAGCTATGGCTACACCTTC
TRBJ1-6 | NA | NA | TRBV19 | CASGDIYNSPLHF | TGTGCCTCTGGGGACATTTATAATTCACCCCTCCACTTT
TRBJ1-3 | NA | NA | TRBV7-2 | CASSLVGAGFPGNTIYF | TGTGCCAGCAGCTTAGTCGGGGCGGGGTTCCCTGGAAACACCATATATTTT
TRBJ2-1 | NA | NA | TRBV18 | CASSSYRNEQFF | TGTGCCAGCTCATCCTACCGGAATGAGCAGTTCTTC
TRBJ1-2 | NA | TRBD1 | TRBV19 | CASSTTPGQVARGYTF | TGTGCCAGTAGTACTACCCCCGGACAGGTCGCTAGGGGCTACACCTTC
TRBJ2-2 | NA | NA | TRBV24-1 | CATSEWGAGELFF | TGTGCCACCAGTGAATGGGGAGCCGGGGAGCTGTTTTTT
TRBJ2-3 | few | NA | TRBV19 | CASTRVAGFSTDTQYF | TGTGCCAGTACTAGGGTCGCGGGGTTTAGCACAGATACGCAGTATTTT
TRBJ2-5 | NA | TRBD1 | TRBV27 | CASSLRAQGAQETQYF | TGTGCCAGCAGTTTACGCGCACAGGGGGCCCAAGAGACCCAGTACTTC